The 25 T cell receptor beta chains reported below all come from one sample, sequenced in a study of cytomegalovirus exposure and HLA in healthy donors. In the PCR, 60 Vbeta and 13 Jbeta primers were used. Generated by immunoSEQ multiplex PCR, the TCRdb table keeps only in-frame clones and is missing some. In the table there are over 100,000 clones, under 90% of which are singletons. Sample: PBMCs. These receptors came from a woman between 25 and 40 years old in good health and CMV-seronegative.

CDR3 in amino acids: CASSGTSGVNDLYEQYF. The CDR3 coding sequence is TGTGCCAGCAGTGGGACTAGCGGGGTAAACGATTTATACGAGCAGTACTTC. The V call is TRBV28, the J call TRBJ2-7; the match to TRBD2 covers 13 bases. Germline V gene data show CDR1 as MDHEN and CDR2 as SYDVKM. CDR3 size: 17 residues. Trimming at V came to 5 bases and at J to 4 bases, leaving 11 bases not matched to a gene.

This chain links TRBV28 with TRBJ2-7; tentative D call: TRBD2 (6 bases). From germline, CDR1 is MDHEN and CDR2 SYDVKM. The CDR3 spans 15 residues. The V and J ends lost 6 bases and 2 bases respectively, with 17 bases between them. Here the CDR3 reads CASSPPPGGTYEQYF. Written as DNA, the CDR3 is TGTGCCAGCAGCCCCCCCCCGGGCGGGACCTACGAGCAGTACTTC.

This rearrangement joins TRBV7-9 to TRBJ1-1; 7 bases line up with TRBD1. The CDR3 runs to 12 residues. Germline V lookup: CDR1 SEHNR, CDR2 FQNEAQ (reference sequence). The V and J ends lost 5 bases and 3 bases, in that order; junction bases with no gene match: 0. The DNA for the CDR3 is TGTGCCAGCAGCACAGGGGACACTGAAGCTTTCTTT. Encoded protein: CASSTGDTEAFF.

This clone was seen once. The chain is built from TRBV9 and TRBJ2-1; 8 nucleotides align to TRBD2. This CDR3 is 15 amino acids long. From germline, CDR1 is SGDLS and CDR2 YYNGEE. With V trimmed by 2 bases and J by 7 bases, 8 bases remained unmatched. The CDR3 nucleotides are TGTGCCAGCAGCGTCGTGTTAGCGGGAATGAATGAGCAGTTCTTC. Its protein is CASSVVLAGMNEQFF. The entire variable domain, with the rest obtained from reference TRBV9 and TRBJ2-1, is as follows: DSGVTQTPKHLITATGQRVTLRCSPRSGDLSVYWYQQSLDQGLQFLIQYYNGEERAKGNILERFSAQQFPDLHSELNLSSLELGDSALYFCASSVVLAGMNEQFFGPGTRLTVL.

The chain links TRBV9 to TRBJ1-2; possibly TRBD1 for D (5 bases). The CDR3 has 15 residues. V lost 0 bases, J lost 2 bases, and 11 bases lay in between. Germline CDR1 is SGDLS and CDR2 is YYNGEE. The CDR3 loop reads CASSVASGPNYGYTF. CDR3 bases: TGTGCCAGCAGCGTAGCGTCAGGGCCGAACTATGGCTACACCTTC.

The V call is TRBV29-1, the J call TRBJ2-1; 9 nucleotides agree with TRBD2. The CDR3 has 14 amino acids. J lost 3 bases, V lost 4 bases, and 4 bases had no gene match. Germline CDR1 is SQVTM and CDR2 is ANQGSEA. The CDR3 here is CSVAKTSGYNEQFF. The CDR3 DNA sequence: TGCAGCGTTGCGAAGACTAGCGGCTACAATGAGCAGTTCTTC.

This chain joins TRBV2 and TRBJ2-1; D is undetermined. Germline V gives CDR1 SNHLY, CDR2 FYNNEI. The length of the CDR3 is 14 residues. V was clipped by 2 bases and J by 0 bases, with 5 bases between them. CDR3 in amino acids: CASSEFSSYNEQFF. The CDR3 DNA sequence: TGTGCCAGCAGTGAATTTAGCTCCTACAATGAGCAGTTCTTC.

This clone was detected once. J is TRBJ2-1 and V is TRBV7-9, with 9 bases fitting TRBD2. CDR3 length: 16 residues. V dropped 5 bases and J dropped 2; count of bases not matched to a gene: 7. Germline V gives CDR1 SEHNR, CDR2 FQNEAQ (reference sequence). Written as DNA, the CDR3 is TGTGCCAGCAGCCTACGAGCGGGAGGAACCTACAATGAGCAGTTCTTC. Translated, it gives CASSLRAGGTYNEQFF.

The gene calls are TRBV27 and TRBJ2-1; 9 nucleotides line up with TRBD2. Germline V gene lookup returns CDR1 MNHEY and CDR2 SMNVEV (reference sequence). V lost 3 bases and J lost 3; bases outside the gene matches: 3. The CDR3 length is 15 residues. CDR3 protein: CASSFAAGGYNEQFF. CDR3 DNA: TGTGCCAGCAGTTTTGCAGCGGGAGGCTACAATGAGCAGTTCTTC.

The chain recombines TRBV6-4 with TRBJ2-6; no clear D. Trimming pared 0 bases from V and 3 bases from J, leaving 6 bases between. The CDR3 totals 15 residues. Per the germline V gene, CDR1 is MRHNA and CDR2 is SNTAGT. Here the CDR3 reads CASSDSRSGANVLTF. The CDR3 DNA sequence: TGTGCCAGCAGTGACTCGAGGAGTGGGGCCAACGTCCTGACTTTC.

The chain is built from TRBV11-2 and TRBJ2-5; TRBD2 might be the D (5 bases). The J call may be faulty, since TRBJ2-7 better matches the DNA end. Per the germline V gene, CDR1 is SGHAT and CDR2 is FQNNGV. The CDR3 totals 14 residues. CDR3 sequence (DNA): TGTGCCAGCACCACTGAGCGGACCACCTACGAGCAGTACTTC. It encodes CASTTERTTYEQYF.

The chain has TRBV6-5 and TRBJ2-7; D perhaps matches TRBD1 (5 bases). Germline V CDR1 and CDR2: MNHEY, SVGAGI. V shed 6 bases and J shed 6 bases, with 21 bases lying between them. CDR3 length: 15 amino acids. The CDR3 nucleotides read TGTGCCAGCAGGGGTCGCGGCCCAGGGAAGGGCGAGCAGTACTTC. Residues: CASRGRGPGKGEQYF.

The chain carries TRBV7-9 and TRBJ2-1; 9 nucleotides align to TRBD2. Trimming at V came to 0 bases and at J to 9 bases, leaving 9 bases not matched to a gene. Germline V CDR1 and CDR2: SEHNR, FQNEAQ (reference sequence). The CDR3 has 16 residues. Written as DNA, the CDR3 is TGTGCCAGCAGCTTAGCTGGTCTAGCGGGATGGGGTGAGCAGTTCTTC. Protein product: CASSLAGLAGWGEQFF.

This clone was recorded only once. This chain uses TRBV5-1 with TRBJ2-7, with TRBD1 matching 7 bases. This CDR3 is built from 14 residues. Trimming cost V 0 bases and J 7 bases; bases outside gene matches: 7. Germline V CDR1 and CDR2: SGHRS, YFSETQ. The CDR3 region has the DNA TGCGCCAGCAGCTTGGGGCAGGGGGTCGGGGAGCAGTACTTC. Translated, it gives CASSLGQGVGEQYF.

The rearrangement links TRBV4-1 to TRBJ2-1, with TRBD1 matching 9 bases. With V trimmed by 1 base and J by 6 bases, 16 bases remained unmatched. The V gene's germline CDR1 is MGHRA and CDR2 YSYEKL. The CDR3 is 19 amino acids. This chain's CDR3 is CASSQALPPGTGKVNEQFF. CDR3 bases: TGCGCCAGCAGCCAAGCCCTCCCCCCCGGGACAGGGAAGGTCAATGAGCAGTTCTTC.

CDR3 nucleotides: TGTGCCAGTAGTATAACCCCCCCGGAGGGCCGCAATGAGCAGTTCTTC. Protein product: CASSITPPEGRNEQFF. The J gene is TRBJ2-1, the V gene TRBV19; D is possibly TRBD2 (6 bases). The CDR3 extends over 16 amino acids. V dropped 2 bases and J dropped 6 bases, with 17 bases sitting between them. From germline, CDR1 is LNHDA and CDR2 SQIVND (reference sequence).

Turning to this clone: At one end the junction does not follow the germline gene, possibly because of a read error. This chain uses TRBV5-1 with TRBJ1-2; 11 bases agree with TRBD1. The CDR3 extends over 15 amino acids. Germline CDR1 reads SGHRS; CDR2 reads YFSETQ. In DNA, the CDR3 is TGCGCCAGCAGCTCAGGACAGGGGGCGAACTATGGCTGCACCTTC. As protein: CASSSGQGANYGCTF.

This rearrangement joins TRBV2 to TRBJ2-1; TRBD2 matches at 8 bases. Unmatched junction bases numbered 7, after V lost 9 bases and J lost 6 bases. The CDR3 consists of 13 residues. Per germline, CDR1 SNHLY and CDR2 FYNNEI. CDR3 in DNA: TGTGCCAGTGGGACTAGTCGTCGCAATGAGCAGTTCTTC. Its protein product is CASGTSRRNEQFF.

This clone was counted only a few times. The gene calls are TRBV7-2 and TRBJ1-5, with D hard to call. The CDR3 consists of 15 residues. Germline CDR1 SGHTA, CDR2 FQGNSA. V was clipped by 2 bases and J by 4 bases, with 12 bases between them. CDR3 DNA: TGTGCCAGCAGCTTACTCCACAGCCCGAATCAGCCCCAGCATTTT. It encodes CASSLLHSPNQPQHF.

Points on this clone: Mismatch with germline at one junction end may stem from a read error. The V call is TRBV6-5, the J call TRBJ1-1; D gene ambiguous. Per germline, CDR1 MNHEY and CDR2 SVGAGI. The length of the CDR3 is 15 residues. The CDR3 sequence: CASSYSGAMNTEAFF. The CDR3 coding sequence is TGTGCCAGCAGCTACTCCGGTGCAATGAACACTGAAGCTTTCTTT.

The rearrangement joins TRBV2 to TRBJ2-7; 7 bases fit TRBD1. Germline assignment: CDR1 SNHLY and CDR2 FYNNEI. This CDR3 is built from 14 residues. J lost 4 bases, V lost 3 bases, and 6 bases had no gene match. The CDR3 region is CASSEIGGLYEQYF. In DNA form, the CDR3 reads TGTGCCAGCAGTGAGATAGGGGGCTTATACGAGCAGTACTTC.

The CDR3 loop is CATSRDYQRINYEQYF. The CDR3, as DNA: TGTGCCACCAGCAGAGATTATCAGCGGATTAACTACGAGCAGTACTTC. The rearrangement uses TRBV15 and TRBJ2-5, with a possible D match to TRBD2 (5 bases). Matching the DNA end better, TRBJ2-7 makes the J call doubtful. The V gene's germline CDR1 is LNHNV and CDR2 YYDKDF (reference sequence). The CDR3 has 16 amino acids.

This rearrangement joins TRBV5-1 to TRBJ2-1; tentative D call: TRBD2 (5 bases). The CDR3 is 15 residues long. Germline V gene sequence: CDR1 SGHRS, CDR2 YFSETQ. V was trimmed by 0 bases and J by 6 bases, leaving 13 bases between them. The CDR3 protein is CASSLVLGVTNEQFF. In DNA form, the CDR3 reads TGCGCCAGCAGCTTGGTGTTGGGAGTGACCAATGAGCAGTTCTTC. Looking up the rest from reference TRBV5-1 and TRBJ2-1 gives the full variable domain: KAGVTQTPRYLIKTRGQQVTLSCSPISGHRSVSWYQQTPGQGLQFLFEYFSETQRNKGNFPGRFSGRQFSNSRSEMNVSTLELGDSALYLCASSLVLGVTNEQFFGPGTRLTVL.

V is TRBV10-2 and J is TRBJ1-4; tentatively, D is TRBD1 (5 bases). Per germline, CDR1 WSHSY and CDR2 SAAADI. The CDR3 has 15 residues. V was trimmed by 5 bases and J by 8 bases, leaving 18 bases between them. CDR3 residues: CASSSFLGGGEKLFF. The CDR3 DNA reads TGCGCCAGCAGTTCCTTCTTGGGGGGAGGGGAAAAACTGTTTTTT.

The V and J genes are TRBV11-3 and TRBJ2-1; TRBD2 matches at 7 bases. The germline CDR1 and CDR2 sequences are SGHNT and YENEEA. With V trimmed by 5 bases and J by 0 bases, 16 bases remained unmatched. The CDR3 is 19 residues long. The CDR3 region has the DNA TGTGCCAGCAGCCCTAGAGGGCTAGCGGACGTCGGCTCCTACAATGAGCAGTTCTTC. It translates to CASSPRGLADVGSYNEQFF.